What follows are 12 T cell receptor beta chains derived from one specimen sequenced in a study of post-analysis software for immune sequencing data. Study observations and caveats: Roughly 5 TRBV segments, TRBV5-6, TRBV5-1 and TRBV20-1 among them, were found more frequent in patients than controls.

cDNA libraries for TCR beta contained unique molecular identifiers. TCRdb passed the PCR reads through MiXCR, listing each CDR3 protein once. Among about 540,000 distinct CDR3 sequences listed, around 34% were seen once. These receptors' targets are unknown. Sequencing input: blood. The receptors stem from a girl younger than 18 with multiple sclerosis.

CDR3 sequence reads: CSVESSRGYGYTF. The CDR3 DNA follows: TGCAGCGTTGAGTCAAGCAGGGGGTATGGCTACACCTTC. The genes are TRBV29-1 and TRBJ1-2, with 7 bases matching TRBD1. J gave up 5 bases and V 3 bases, and 6 bases lay outside the gene matches. Germline V gives CDR1 SQVTM, CDR2 ANQGSEA. The CDR3 length is 13 residues.

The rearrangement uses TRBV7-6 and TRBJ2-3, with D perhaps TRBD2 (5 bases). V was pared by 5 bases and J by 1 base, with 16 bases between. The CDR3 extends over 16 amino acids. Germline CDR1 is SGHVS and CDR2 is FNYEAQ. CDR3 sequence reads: CASSRFAGLGTDTQYF. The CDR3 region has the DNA TGTGCCAGCAGCCGTTTTGCGGGCTTGGGCACAGATACGCAGTATTTT.

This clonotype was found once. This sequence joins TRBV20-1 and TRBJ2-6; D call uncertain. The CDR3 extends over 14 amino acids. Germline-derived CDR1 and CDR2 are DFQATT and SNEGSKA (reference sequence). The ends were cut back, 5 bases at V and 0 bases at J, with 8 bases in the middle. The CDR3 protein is CSAVPSSGANVLTF. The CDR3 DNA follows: TGCAGTGCTGTCCCCAGCTCTGGGGCCAACGTCCTGACTTTC.

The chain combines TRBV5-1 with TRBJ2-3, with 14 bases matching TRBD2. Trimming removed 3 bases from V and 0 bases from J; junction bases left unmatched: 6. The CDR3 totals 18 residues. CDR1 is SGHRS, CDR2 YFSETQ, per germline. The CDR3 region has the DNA TGCGCCAGCAGCTCCGGACTAGCGGGGGGCCGAAGCACAGATACGCAGTATTTT. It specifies CASSSGLAGGRSTDTQYF.

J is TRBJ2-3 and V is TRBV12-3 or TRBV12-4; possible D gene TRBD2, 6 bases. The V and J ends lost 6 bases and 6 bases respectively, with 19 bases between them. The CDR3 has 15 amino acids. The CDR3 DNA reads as TGTGCCAGCAGCCCGGGACTGAGGTCTTGGGATACGCAGTATTTT. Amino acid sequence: CASSPGLRSWDTQYF.

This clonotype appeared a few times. The DNA for the CDR3 is TGTGCCAGCAGCCGCGCCGGGACAGGGGGTATTACGCAGTATTTT. Translating it yields CASSRAGTGGITQYF. J is TRBJ2-3 and V is TRBV3-1; 11 nucleotides match TRBD1. The V gene's germline CDR1 is LGHDT and CDR2 YNNKEL (reference sequence). The CDR3 runs 15 residues. With 4 bases clipped from V and 8 bases from J, the junction kept 8 bases outside the gene matches.

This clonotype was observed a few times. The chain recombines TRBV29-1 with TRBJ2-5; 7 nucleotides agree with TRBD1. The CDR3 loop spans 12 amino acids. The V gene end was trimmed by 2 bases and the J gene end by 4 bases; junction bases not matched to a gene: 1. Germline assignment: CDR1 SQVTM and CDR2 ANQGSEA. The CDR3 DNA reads TGCAGCGTTGAATCAGGGGGAGAGACCCAGTACTTC. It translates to CSVESGGETQYF. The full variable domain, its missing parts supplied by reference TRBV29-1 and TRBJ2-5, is SAVISQKPSRDICQRGTSLTIQCQVDSQVTMMFWYRQQPGQSLTLIATANQGSEATYESGFVIDKFPISRPNLTFSTLTVSNMSPEDSSIYLCSVESGGETQYFGPGTRLLVL.

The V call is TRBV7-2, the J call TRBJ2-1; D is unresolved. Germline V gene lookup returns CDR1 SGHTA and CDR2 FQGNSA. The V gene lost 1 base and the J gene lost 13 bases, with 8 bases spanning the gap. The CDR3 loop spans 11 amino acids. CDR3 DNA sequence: TGTGCCAGCAGCTTAGAGGCGTCCCAGTTCTTC. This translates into CASSLEASQFF.

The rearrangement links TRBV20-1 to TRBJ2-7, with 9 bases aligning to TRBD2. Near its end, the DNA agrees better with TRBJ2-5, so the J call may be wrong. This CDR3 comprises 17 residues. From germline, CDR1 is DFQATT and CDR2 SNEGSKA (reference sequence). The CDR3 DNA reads TGCAGTGCTACTCCCGGGGCTAGCGGGGCCTCAATCGAGACCCAGTACTTC. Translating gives CSATPGASGASIETQYF.

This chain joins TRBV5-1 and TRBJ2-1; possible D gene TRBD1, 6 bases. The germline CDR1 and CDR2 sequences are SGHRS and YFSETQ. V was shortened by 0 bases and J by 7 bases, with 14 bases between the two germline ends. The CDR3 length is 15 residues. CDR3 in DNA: TGCGCCAGCAGCTTGGCGGGACAACGGGATAATGAGCAGTTCTTC. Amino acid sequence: CASSLAGQRDNEQFF.

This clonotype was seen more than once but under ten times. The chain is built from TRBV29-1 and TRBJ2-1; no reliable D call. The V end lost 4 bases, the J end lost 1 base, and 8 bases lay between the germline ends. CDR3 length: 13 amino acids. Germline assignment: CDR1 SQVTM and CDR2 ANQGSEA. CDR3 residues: CSVVLQSYNEQFF. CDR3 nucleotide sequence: TGCAGCGTTGTCCTACAGTCCTACAATGAGCAGTTCTTC.

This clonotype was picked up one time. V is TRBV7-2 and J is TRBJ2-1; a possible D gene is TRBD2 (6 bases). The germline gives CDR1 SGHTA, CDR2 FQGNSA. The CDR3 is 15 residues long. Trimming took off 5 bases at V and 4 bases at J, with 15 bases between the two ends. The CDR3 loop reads CASSPGPGLYNEQFF. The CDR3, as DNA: TGTGCCAGCAGCCCCGGCCCGGGACTTTACAATGAGCAGTTCTTC.